A single sample gave rise to the 23 T cell receptor beta chains below, sequenced in a study of response to subunit inactivated influenza vaccine. MiXCR was run by TCRdb on the RT-PCR reads, yielding one entry per CDR3 protein. The table has over 650,000 distinct CDR3 sequences, around 20% seen once. Sequenced material: PBMCs from blood, taken roughly 5 days after vaccination. The receptors come from a man aged 50 to 60 who received an inactivated influenza vaccine.

Only a few counts were recorded for this clonotype. The V call is TRBV4-3, the J call TRBJ2-5; D possibly matches TRBD1 or TRBD2 (6 bases each). The CDR3 loop spans 16 amino acids. CDR1 LGHNA and CDR2 YSLEER come from the germline V gene. V was clipped by 4 bases and J by 2 bases, with 17 bases between them. The CDR3 protein is CASSLGMGGPQETQYF. The CDR3 nucleotides read TGCGCCAGCAGCCTGGGGATGGGGGGCCCACAAGAGACCCAGTACTTC.

The chain employs TRBV6-1 and TRBJ2-7; possibly TRBD1 for D (6 bases). Germline lookup yields CDR1 MNHNS and CDR2 SASEGT. Trimming removed 5 bases at V and 12 bases at J, with 32 bases between. The CDR3 is made up of 17 amino acids. The CDR3 sequence: CASSPSLDRRYPTSMYF. For the CDR3, the DNA is TGTGCCAGCAGTCCCTCCCTAGACAGGCGTTACCCTACGAGCATGTACTTC.

This clonotype has only a few counts. V and J are TRBV27 and TRBJ1-4; D is undetermined. The CDR3 is 14 residues long. Germline V gives CDR1 MNHEY, CDR2 SMNVEV (reference sequence). The germline V and J ends were trimmed by 8 bases and 4 bases, with 14 bases remaining between them. CDR3 DNA sequence: TGTGCCAGCGGAGACATATCACGTAATGAAAAACTGTTTTTT. This sequence encodes CASGDISRNEKLFF. Full variable domain (missing parts from reference TRBV27 and TRBJ1-4): EAQVTQNPRYLITVTGKKLTVTCSQNMNHEYMSWYRQDPGLGLRQIYYSMNVEVTDKGDVPEGYKVSRKEKRNFPLILESPSPNQTSLYFCASGDISRNEKLFFGSGTQLSVL.

The V gene is TRBV29-1, the J gene TRBJ1-1; D call uncertain. CDR1 is SQVTM, CDR2 ANQGSEA, per germline. The CDR3 is made up of 12 amino acids. V was cut by 3 bases and J by 6 bases, with 11 bases left in between. The CDR3 nucleotides read TGCAGCGTTGATTTGGGGTATTCTGAAGCTTTCTTT. This codes for CSVDLGYSEAFF.

V and J are TRBV6-6 and TRBJ2-7; D uncertain. Trimming pared 7 bases from V and 4 bases from J, leaving 14 bases between. The germline gives CDR1 MNHNY, CDR2 SVGAGI (reference sequence). CDR3 length: 13 amino acids. CDR3 in DNA: TGTGCCAGCACCTCTCTGACCTCTTACGAGCAGTACTTC. It yields the protein CASTSLTSYEQYF.

This clonotype was recorded a few times. J is TRBJ2-5 and V is TRBV9, with D maybe TRBD2 (6 bases). The V and J ends lost 1 base and 5 bases respectively, with 24 bases between them. CDR3 size: 18 residues. Germline loops: CDR1 SGDLS, CDR2 YYNGEE. The CDR3 is CASSVSGSSGPGWETQYF. The CDR3 DNA sequence: TGTGCCAGCAGCGTAAGTGGGTCGAGCGGGCCAGGTTGGGAGACCCAGTACTTC.

J is TRBJ2-5 and V is TRBV4-3; no clear D. CDR3 length: 15 residues. The V and J ends lost 0 bases and 4 bases respectively, with 12 bases between them. Per germline, CDR1 LGHNA and CDR2 YSLEER. CDR3 DNA sequence: TGCGCCAGCAGCCAAGATCTTGGGTGGTCAGAGACCCAGTACTTC. Encoded protein: CASSQDLGWSETQYF.

This clonotype has more than one count but fewer than ten. This chain links TRBV11-2 with TRBJ2-1, with 8 bases identical to TRBD2. The CDR3 has 16 residues. CDR1 SGHAT and CDR2 FQNNGV come from the germline V gene. Losses at the gene ends were 1 base for V and 1 base for J; bases not matched to a gene: 3. Here the CDR3 reads CASSLVLAESYNEQFF. The CDR3 DNA follows: TGTGCCAGCAGCTTAGTACTAGCGGAGTCCTACAATGAGCAGTTCTTC. The full variable domain, in which reference TRBV11-2 and TRBJ2-1 provide the parts outside the CDR3, is EAGVAQSPRYKIIEKRQSVAFWCNPISGHATLYWYQQILGQGPKLLIQFQNNGVVDDSQLPKDRFSAERLKGVDSTLKIQPAKLEDSAVYLCASSLVLAESYNEQFFGPGTRLTVL.

The rearrangement links TRBV24-1 to TRBJ2-5, with D unclear. The germline V gene encodes CDR1 KGHDR and CDR2 SFDVKD. V lost 10 bases, J lost 5 bases, and 16 bases lay in between. The CDR3 runs to 13 residues. CDR3 in amino acids: CATQSQKGETQYF. The CDR3 bases are TGTGCCACTCAGTCCCAGAAAGGCGAGACCCAGTACTTC.

The J gene is TRBJ2-5, the V gene TRBV15; no clear D. CDR3 length: 13 amino acids. Germline CDR1 is LNHNV and CDR2 is YYDKDF (reference sequence). Between the trimmed V and J ends, which lost 6 bases and 4 bases, there was a span of 12 bases. CDR3 sequence (DNA): TGTGCCACCAGAAATAGGGCCATAGAGACCCAGTACTTC. Amino acid sequence: CATRNRAIETQYF.

The genes are TRBV13 and TRBJ2-3; the D gene is possibly TRBD1 (6 bases). CDR1 and CDR2 from the germline V gene are PRHDT and FYEKMQ (reference sequence). V was trimmed by 4 bases and J by 7 bases, leaving 12 bases between them. This CDR3 contains 13 residues. The CDR3 spells CASSSSGQHTQYF. DNA of the CDR3: TGTGCCAGCAGCTCGTCGGGACAACATACGCAGTATTTT.

This clonotype has only a few counts. The V gene is TRBV2, the J gene TRBJ2-5; D remains unclear. Trimming pared 2 bases from V and 2 bases from J, leaving 12 bases between. CDR1 is SNHLY, CDR2 FYNNEI, per germline. This CDR3 spans 15 amino acids. CDR3 region: CASSEQVGSQETQYF. In DNA, the CDR3 is TGTGCCAGCAGTGAACAAGTGGGTTCTCAAGAGACCCAGTACTTC.

This clonotype has just a few counts. The rearrangement uses TRBV20-1 and TRBJ1-5; D unresolved. Germline V gives CDR1 DFQATT, CDR2 SNEGSKA (reference sequence). Trimming removed 6 bases at V and 2 bases at J, with 11 bases between. CDR3 length: 13 residues. The CDR3 region is CSAARGGNQPQHF. DNA of the CDR3: TGCAGTGCCGCCCGGGGTGGCAATCAGCCCCAGCATTTT.

The rearrangement uses TRBV28 and TRBJ2-5, with TRBD2 matching 12 bases. The V and J ends lost 3 bases and 2 bases, in that order; junction bases with no gene match: 19. CDR1 is MDHEN, CDR2 SYDVKM, per germline. The CDR3 has 21 amino acids. CDR3: CASSFQWGLTSGSLSQETQYF. CDR3 DNA: TGTGCCAGCAGTTTCCAATGGGGGTTGACTAGCGGGAGCTTAAGTCAAGAGACCCAGTACTTC. The whole variable domain, filled in from reference TRBV28 and TRBJ2-5, reads DVKVTQSSRYLVKRTGEKVFLECVQDMDHENMFWYRQDPGLGLRLIYFSYDVKMKEKGDIPEGYSVSREKKERFSLILESASTNQTSMYLCASSFQWGLTSGSLSQETQYFGPGTRLLVL.

The rearrangement joins TRBV7-2 to TRBJ2-1; 7 bases align to TRBD1. The CDR3 is 15 residues long. Germline lookup yields CDR1 SGHTA and CDR2 FQGNSA. Trimming removed 3 bases from V and 2 bases from J; junction bases left unmatched: 4. CDR3 in DNA: TGTGCCAGCAGCTTCCGCAGGGGGACCTACAATGAGCAGTTCTTC. Protein sequence: CASSFRRGTYNEQFF.

This clonotype was picked up a small number of times. This chain links TRBV7-2 with TRBJ2-1; D perhaps matches TRBD2 (6 bases). From germline, CDR1 is SGHTA and CDR2 FQGNSA. CDR3 size: 14 residues. V shed 5 bases and J shed 5 bases, with 13 bases lying between them. This CDR3 reads CASSAIAAHNEQFF. The CDR3 DNA sequence: TGTGCCAGCAGCGCCATAGCGGCCCACAATGAGCAGTTCTTC.

The chain joins TRBV20-1 to TRBJ1-5; D remains ambiguous. The CDR3 covers 13 residues. V was pared by 6 bases and J by 2 bases, with 11 bases between. Per the germline V gene, CDR1 is DFQATT and CDR2 is SNEGSKA (reference sequence). For the CDR3, the DNA is TGCAGTGCGGAATGGGCAGGCAATCAGCCCCAGCATTTT. Translation: CSAEWAGNQPQHF.

The chain uses TRBV20-1 and TRBJ1-1; TRBD1 agrees at 8 bases. Per germline, CDR1 DFQATT and CDR2 SNEGSKA (reference sequence). V lost 3 bases to trimming and J lost 4 bases; unmatched junction nucleotides: 7. The CDR3 runs 14 residues. The CDR3 DNA reads TGCAGTGCTAGCCGCCAGGGGGCGGCCACTGAAGCTTTCTTT. Its translation: CSASRQGAATEAFF.

This chain connects TRBV25-1 to TRBJ1-5; 8 nucleotides match TRBD1. The V segment lost 4 bases and the J segment 7 bases; nucleotides outside the gene matches: 6. The germline V gene has CDR1 MGHDK and CDR2 SYGVNS. The CDR3 has 14 residues. In DNA, the CDR3 is TGTGCCAGCAGTGGGACAGGGACTCGGCAGCCCCAGCATTTT. This codes for CASSGTGTRQPQHF.

This clonotype was seen a few times. The chain employs TRBV7-9 and TRBJ1-2, with TRBD1 as a possible D gene (5 bases). V lost 1 base, J lost 2 bases, and 11 bases lay in between. The V gene's germline CDR1 is SEHNR and CDR2 FQNEAQ (reference sequence). The CDR3 runs 15 residues. DNA for the CDR3: TGTGCCAGCAGCTTAGGGGACGGTGCCAACTATGGCTACACCTTC. Translating gives CASSLGDGANYGYTF. Supplemented by reference TRBV7-9 and TRBJ1-2, the full variable domain reads DTGVSQNPRHKITKRGQNVTFRCDPISEHNRLYWYRQTLGQGPEFLTYFQNEAQLEKSRLLSDRFSAERPKGSFSTLEIQRTEQGDSAMYLCASSLGDGANYGYTFGSGTRLTVV.

The chain carries TRBV28 and TRBJ1-2; D is perhaps TRBD1 (6 bases). V gave up 6 bases and J gave up 5 bases, with 19 bases separating them. The length of the CDR3 is 15 residues. From germline, CDR1 is MDHEN and CDR2 SYDVKM. CDR3 in DNA: TGTGCCAGCAGACCTCGGGACAATTGGGGATATGGCTACACCTTC. This encodes CASRPRDNWGYGYTF.

Only one count was recorded for this clonotype. The chain carries TRBV20-1 and TRBJ2-7, with D possibly matching TRBD1 (5 bases). This CDR3 spans 14 amino acids. The V gene lost 3 bases and the J gene lost 2 bases, with 14 bases spanning the gap. Germline-derived CDR1 and CDR2 are DFQATT and SNEGSKA (reference sequence). As DNA, the CDR3 is TGCAGTGCTAGTGGACAAGGAAGTCCCTACGAGCAGTACTTC. As protein: CSASGQGSPYEQYF.

This clonotype was counted only a few times. The V gene is TRBV29-1, the J gene TRBJ2-4; maybe TRBD1 (5 bases). The CDR3 runs 13 residues. Germline V CDR1 and CDR2: SQVTM, ANQGSEA. Trimming shortened V by 1 base and J by 6 bases, and 10 bases separated the two germline ends. CDR3 region: CSVEATAGNIQYF. The CDR3 bases are TGCAGCGTTGAAGCGACAGCCGGAAACATTCAGTACTTC.